Below, 13 T cell receptor beta chains from the same sample are listed, as sequenced in a study of cytomegalovirus exposure and HLA in healthy donors. PCR was performed using 60 Vbeta and 13 Jbeta primers. Here immunoSEQ multiplex PCR was the method, and the copy in TCRdb shows in-frame clones only, minus some. The sample records some 190,000 clones, approximately 80% being singletons. The sequenced sample was PBMCs. The receptor set was obtained from a girl aged 5-17 years in good health and CMV-seropositive.

DNA of the CDR3: TGTGCCATCAGTGGTAACGACAGGGGCGAGCAGTACTTC. Protein: CAISGNDRGEQYF. V usage is TRBV10-3 and J usage is TRBJ2-7; 8 nucleotides match TRBD1. After removal of 4 bases from V and 6 bases from J, the junction contained 5 bases not matched to a gene. CDR1 ENHRY and CDR2 SYGVKD come from the germline V gene. This CDR3 region has 13 residues.

This clone has only a few counts. The CDR3 carries no conserved terminal phenylalanine or tryptophan, so it likely arises from a read error. Because the CDR3's place on the DNA is in doubt, the DNA is left out and the CDR3 is given as listed by TCRdb. The V call is TRBV11-2, the J call TRBJ2-3; TRBD2, as called in the table, went unchecked against the DNA. CDR1 SGHAT and CDR2 FQNNGV come from the germline V gene. The CDR3 spans 13 amino acids, including both terminal residues. This CDR3 is CASSGRLAGHVVG.

The rearrangement joins TRBV19 to TRBJ1-5; 11 nucleotides agree with TRBD1. V was clipped by 3 bases and J by 3 bases; unmatched bases: 7. The CDR3 is 17 residues long. CDR1 and CDR2 (germline): LNHDA, SQIVND (reference sequence). CDR3: CASSMRTGGIVNQPQHF. As DNA, the CDR3 is TGTGCCAGTAGTATGCGGACAGGGGGCATCGTCAATCAGCCCCAGCATTTT. The full variable domain, its missing parts supplied by reference TRBV19 and TRBJ1-5, is DGGITQSPKYLFRKEGQNVTLSCEQNLNHDAMYWYRQDPGQGLRLIYYSQIVNDFQKGDIAEGYSVSREKKESFPLTVTSAQKNPTAFYLCASSMRTGGIVNQPQHFGDGTRLSIL.

The V gene is TRBV2, the J gene TRBJ1-1; D is uncertain. V was clipped by 2 bases and J by 4 bases, with 11 bases between them. The CDR3 extends over 14 amino acids. The germline V gene encodes CDR1 SNHLY and CDR2 FYNNEI. CDR3 sequence reads: CASSEYRVPTEAFF. Here the CDR3 DNA reads TGTGCCAGCAGTGAATACAGAGTCCCCACTGAAGCTTTCTTT.

This clone was seen only a few times. CDR3 loop: CASRLSGGTDTQYF. The DNA of the CDR3 is TGTGCCAGCAGACTTAGCGGGGGCACAGATACGCAGTATTTT. The rearrangement links TRBV6-5 to TRBJ2-3, with TRBD2 matching 8 bases. This CDR3 is built from 14 residues. V was pared by 6 bases and J by 1 base, with 3 bases of the junction left unmatched. Germline CDR1 is MNHEY and CDR2 is SVGAGI.

The chain joins TRBV7-2 to TRBJ2-2; D remains unclear. The CDR3 contains 14 residues. Germline V gene sequence: CDR1 SGHTA, CDR2 FQGNSA. The V and J ends lost 5 bases and 3 bases respectively, with 10 bases between them. CDR3 bases: TGTGCCAGCAGCCTACTTCGGTACACCGGGGAGCTGTTTTTT. Translating gives CASSLLRYTGELFF.

The chain carries TRBV27 and TRBJ1-4, with 9 bases identical to TRBD1. The CDR3 extends over 19 amino acids. Germline trimming cut 0 bases from V and 1 base from J; bases unmatched to any gene: 9. Germline lookup yields CDR1 MNHEY and CDR2 SMNVEV (reference sequence). The DNA for the CDR3 is TGTGCCAGCAGTTTATCGGGACAGGGTGGATGGGTAACTAATGAAAAACTGTTTTTT. It specifies CASSLSGQGGWVTNEKLFF.

This chain links TRBV5-1 with TRBJ2-5; TRBD1 is a possible D gene (6 bases). Looked up from germline, CDR1 is SGHRS and CDR2 is YFSETQ. Trimming took off 1 base at V and 4 bases at J, with 8 bases between the two ends. The CDR3 totals 13 residues. In nucleotides, the CDR3 is TGCGCCAGCAGCTTGAGCAGGGGAGAGACCCAGTACTTC. Residues: CASSLSRGETQYF.

The chain recombines TRBV6-5 with TRBJ1-1, with TRBD1 as a possible D gene (6 bases). Germline V gives CDR1 MNHEY, CDR2 SVGAGI. The CDR3 loop spans 15 amino acids. Trimming left V 2 bases short and J 1 base short, with 11 bases between. The CDR3 region is CASSYRGHPNTEAFF. The CDR3 region has the DNA TGTGCCAGCAGTTACCGGGGACACCCGAACACTGAAGCTTTCTTT.

The CDR3 spells CASSFFQWDTYEQYF. The CDR3 DNA reads TGTGCCAGCAGTTTCTTTCAGTGGGACACCTACGAGCAGTACTTC. The J gene is TRBJ2-5, the V gene TRBV27; D perhaps matches TRBD1 (6 bases). The J call is uncertain, as TRBJ2-7 better fits the DNA end. The germline CDR1 and CDR2 sequences are MNHEY and SMNVEV (reference sequence). The CDR3 loop spans 15 amino acids.

The rearrangement uses TRBV21-1 and TRBJ1-1; TRBD1, the table's D call, lacks a check against the DNA. TRBV21-1 is labeled a pseudogene. This CDR3 spans 14 amino acids. CDR3 region: CASSIQKKNTEAFF. The CDR3 DNA is TGTGCCAGCAGCATCCAGAAAAAGAACACTGAAGCTTTCTTT.

The CDR3 reads CSVGPLMNTEAFF. DNA for the CDR3: TGCAGCGTTGGGCCTTTAATGAACACTGAAGCTTTCTTT. The rearrangement uses TRBV29-1 and TRBJ1-1; D is uncertain. The CDR3 contains 13 residues. With 4 bases removed from V and 0 bases from J, the gap between germline ends came to 9 bases. Germline V lookup: CDR1 SQVTM, CDR2 ANQGSEA.

CDR3 sequence (DNA): TGTGCTAGTGGAGGGGGGACAGGGTTGGCGGGAGAGAAGGGCATTCAGTACTTC. Protein product: CASGGGTGLAGEKGIQYF. The rearrangement uses TRBV12-5 and TRBJ2-4; TRBD1 agrees at 9 bases. V trimming: 6 bases; J trimming: 9 bases; junction bases outside the gene matches: 21. This CDR3 comprises 18 residues. Germline V lookup: CDR1 LGHNT, CDR2 FRNRAP.